A selection of T cell receptor beta chains follows, all from one sample in a study of shared T cell receptors in the human thymus. Profiled with immunoSEQ multiplex PCR; TCRdb holds only in-frame clones, not every one. Here the sample spans about 610,000 clones, approximately 90% being singletons. This sample also belongs to another study, concerning human thymus T cells.

Sequencing was performed on thymocytes. Source of these receptors: a boy under two years old with a congenital heart defect. CDR3s include the opening cysteine and the closing phenylalanine or tryptophan. A D gene is named only where the DNA matches it firmly. Clone sizes are given selectively: once, few, many, or a class where the clone is expanded.

CDR3aa	CDR3nt	v_gene	abundance	len	d_gene	j_gene
CASRGHNQPQHF	TGTGCCAGTCGAGGGCACAATCAGCCCCAGCATTTT	TRBV19	.	12	.	TRBJ1-5
CASSQEEGQAFSEFF	TGCGCCAGCAGCCAAGAGGAGGGACAGGCGTTTTCTGAGTTCTTC	TRBV4-1	once	15	TRBD1	TRBJ2-1
CSIAGVDTQYF	TGCAGTATAGCGGGGGTGGATACGCAGTATTTT	TRBV20-1	.	11	TRBD2	TRBJ2-3
CASITGTSGRALYEQYF	TGTGCCAGCATTACCGGGACTAGCGGGAGGGCCCTCTACGAGCAGTACTTC	TRBV2	.	17	TRBD2	TRBJ2-7
CASRGGRRGHCEQYF	TGTGCCAGCAGGGGGGGGAGAAGAGGGCACTGCGAGCAGTACTTC	TRBV11-3	.	15	TRBD2	TRBJ2-7
CATRPGGRRYEQYF	TGTGCCACCCGACCGGGAGGGCGAAGGTACGAGCAGTACTTC	TRBV6-5	few	14	TRBD2	TRBJ2-7
CASSLRGTSEETQYF	TGTGCCAGCAGCTTGCGGGGGACTAGCGAAGAGACCCAGTACTTC	TRBV5-8	few	15	TRBD2	TRBJ2-5
CASSVAGANYGYTF	TGTGCCAGCAGCGTGGCAGGGGCTAACTATGGCTACACCTTC	TRBV9	.	14	.	TRBJ1-2
CARGQGATDTQYF	TGTGCCAGAGGACAGGGGGCCACAGATACGCAGTATTTT	TRBV2	.	13	TRBD1	TRBJ2-3
CASGGHSYEQYF	TGTGCCAGCGGAGGGCACTCCTACGAGCAGTACTTC	TRBV25-1	.	12	.	TRBJ2-7
CASSQKAGTPKGDEQFF	TGCGCCAGCAGCCAAAAAGCCGGGACTCCAAAAGGGGATGAGCAGTTCTTC	TRBV4-1	few	17	.	TRBJ2-1
CASSPWTSESYEQYF	TGTGCCAGCAGCCCCTGGACTAGCGAGTCCTACGAGCAGTACTTC	TRBV7-2	.	15	TRBD2	TRBJ2-7
CSVGQGSSEKLFF	TGCAGCGTCGGACAGGGGTCGAGTGAAAAACTGTTTTTT	TRBV29-1	.	13	TRBD1	TRBJ1-4
CASSKGLAGDAGELFF	TGCGCCAGCAGCAAAGGACTAGCGGGAGATGCCGGGGAGCTGTTTTTT	TRBV5-1	.	16	TRBD2	TRBJ2-2
CASSQAGLAPDTQYF	TGCGCCAGCAGCCAAGCGGGTCTAGCACCAGATACGCAGTATTTT	TRBV4-1	.	15	.	TRBJ2-3
CASSHGGAPCQPQHF	TGCGCCAGCAGTCATGGGGGGGCGCCATGTCAGCCCCAGCATTTT	TRBV23-1	.	15	.	TRBJ1-5
CASSASGTGAYSGANVLTF	TGTGCCAGCAGCGCCTCAGGGACAGGGGCCTACTCTGGGGCCAACGTCCTGACTTTC	TRBV5-6	.	19	TRBD1	TRBJ2-6
CASSSSSGRRKETQYF	TGTGCCAGCAGCTCATCTAGCGGGAGGCGGAAAGAGACCCAGTACTTC	TRBV7-2	.	16	TRBD2	TRBJ2-5
CASSQDPPPYRGVTQYF	TGCGCCAGCAGCCAAGATCCCCCCCCCTACAGGGGAGTAACGCAGTATTTT	TRBV4-3	.	17	TRBD1	TRBJ2-3
CASSLGTSDSTGELFF	TGCGCCAGCAGCTTGGGGACTAGCGATTCCACCGGGGAGCTGTTTTTT	TRBV5-1	.	16	TRBD2	TRBJ2-2
CASSVGTPSLGTF	TGCGCCAGCAGTGTAGGGACTCCCTCCCTTGGCACCTTC	TRBV10-2	.	13	.	TRBJ1-2
CASSPWGQGKYEKLFF	TGTGCCAGCTCACCATGGGGACAGGGCAAATACGAAAAACTGTTTTTT	TRBV18	few	16	TRBD1	TRBJ1-4
CSVVGQRYTEAFF	TGCAGCGTTGTCGGTCAGCGGTACACTGAAGCTTTCTTT	TRBV29-1	few	13	.	TRBJ1-1
CASSLSTGGEMWEQYF	TGTGCCAGCAGTTTATCTACAGGGGGCGAGATGTGGGAGCAGTACTTC	TRBV28	.	16	TRBD1	TRBJ2-7
CASSRRTSGRADTGELFF	TGTGCCAGTAGTAGACGGACTAGCGGGAGGGCCGACACCGGGGAGCTGTTTTTT	TRBV19	few	18	TRBD2	TRBJ2-2
CASSFGAKQETQYF	TGTGCCAGCAGCTTTGGGGCAAAGCAAGAGACCCAGTACTTC	TRBV7-2	.	14	.	TRBJ2-5
CASSLGGKNYEQYF	TGCGCCAGCAGCTTGGGAGGTAAGAACTACGAGCAGTACTTC	TRBV5-1	.	14	.	TRBJ2-7
CASSPPVVGDTIYF	TGTGCCAGCAGCCCTCCGGTCGTAGGAGACACCATATATTTT	TRBV7-8	.	14	.	TRBJ1-3
CASSFDTTPNSPLHF	TGTGCCAGCAGTTTCGACACAACCCCGAATTCACCCCTCCACTTT	TRBV27	.	15	.	TRBJ1-6
CASSSPRQGGGYTF	TGCGCCAGCAGCTCCCCCCGTCAGGGTGGGGGCTACACCTTC	TRBV5-1	.	14	.	TRBJ1-2
CASSEEVGSSQFF	TGTGCCAGCAGTGAAGAGGTGGGTTCTTCGCAGTTCTTC	TRBV25-1	.	13	.	TRBJ2-1
CASSGGDYGYTF	TGTGCCAGCAGTGGGGGGGACTATGGCTACACCTTC	TRBV2	.	12	.	TRBJ1-2
CASSEGRTRNSLQQYF	TGTGCCAGCAGCGAGGGCCGGACTAGGAACTCTCTGCAGCAGTACTTC	TRBV5-4	.	16	TRBD2	TRBJ2-7
CASSSDITGPTDTQYF	TGTGCCAGCAGCTCCGATATAACTGGGCCCACAGATACGCAGTATTTT	TRBV5-4	.	16	.	TRBJ2-3
CAWSKWIADLQETQYF	TGTGCCTGGAGTAAGTGGATAGCGGATCTCCAAGAGACCCAGTACTTC	TRBV30	.	16	.	TRBJ2-5
CASSLGASYNEQFF	TGTGCTAGCAGCTTAGGGGCCTCCTACAATGAGCAGTTCTTC	TRBV7-7	.	14	.	TRBJ2-1
CASSQDLSGNQPQHF	TGTGCCAGCAGCCAAGATCTGTCGGGAAATCAGCCCCAGCATTTT	TRBV4-2	.	15	.	TRBJ1-5
CASSLLETGGRAGGPFSYEQYF	TGCGCCAGCAGCTTGCTCGAGACAGGGGGCCGGGCGGGAGGGCCCTTTTCCTACGAGCAGTACTTC	TRBV5-1	.	22	.	TRBJ2-7
CASSRGTGQGQPQHF	TGTGCCAGCAGCAGGGGGACAGGGCAAGGGCAGCCCCAGCATTTT	TRBV2	.	15	TRBD1	TRBJ1-5
CASSCGATETQYF	TGTGCCAGCAGTTGTGGGGCGACAGAGACCCAGTACTTC	TRBV27	.	13	.	TRBJ2-5
CASSLIAGELFF	TGTGCCAGCAGTTTAATCGCCGGGGAGCTGTTTTTT	TRBV27	.	12	.	TRBJ2-2
CSALPGQGKRGIYEQYF	TGCAGCGCCCTCCCGGGACAGGGGAAGAGAGGGATCTACGAGCAGTACTTC	TRBV29-1	.	17	TRBD1	TRBJ2-7
CSASSNEQFF	TGCAGTGCTAGCTCGAATGAGCAGTTCTTC	TRBV20-1	.	10	.	TRBJ2-1
CASSLGGAGGTDTQYF	TGTGCCAGCAGCTTAGGGGGAGCGGGAGGCACAGATACGCAGTATTTT	TRBV11-2	.	16	TRBD2	TRBJ2-3
CASGVTARGERESYEQYF	TGTGCCAGCGGCGTGACAGCCCGGGGAGAGCGGGAGTCGTACGAGCAGTACTTC	TRBV2	.	18	TRBD2	TRBJ2-7
CASSPWGGYGYTF	TGTGCCAGCAGCCCTTGGGGGGGTTATGGCTACACCTTC	TRBV5-5	.	13	.	TRBJ1-2
CASSPRTSGRLETQYF	TGTGCCAGCAGCCCCAGGACTAGCGGGAGATTAGAGACCCAGTACTTC	TRBV7-2	.	16	TRBD2	TRBJ2-5
CASSSLAGEQYF	TGTGCCAGCAGCTCGCTAGCGGGCGAGCAGTACTTC	TRBV7-2	.	12	TRBD2	TRBJ2-7
CASSALGGTGANVLTF	TGTGCCAGCAGCGCCCTGGGCGGGACTGGGGCCAACGTCCTGACTTTC	TRBV7-9	.	16	.	TRBJ2-6
CASSVAGEGELFF	TGTGCCAGCAGCGTAGCGGGAGAGGGGGAGCTGTTTTTT	TRBV9	.	13	.	TRBJ2-2
CASSFRTGESYEQYF	TGTGCCAGCAGCTTTAGGACAGGGGAATCCTACGAGCAGTACTTC	TRBV7-9	once	15	TRBD1	TRBJ2-7
CASRDREGGYTF	TGTGCCAGCAGGGACAGGGAGGGTGGCTACACCTTC	TRBV6-1	few	12	TRBD1	TRBJ1-2
CARDRGDGEQYF	TGTGCCAGAGACAGGGGTGATGGCGAGCAGTACTTC	TRBV2	.	12	TRBD1	TRBJ2-7
CASHKVETYQPQHF	TGTGCCAGCCACAAGGTAGAGACATATCAGCCCCAGCATTTT	TRBV28	.	14	.	TRBJ1-5